This T cell receptor beta chain was observed in a study of blood T cells in healthy people across ages. The sample holds one count of this clonotype. Germline V gives CDR1 SGHTS, CDR2 YDEGEE. The CDR3 has 15 residues. Primed by a sample-barcoded 5' primer and a J-beta primer mix, a second PCR proceeded for roughly 6 to 12 cycles. TCRdb re-called the 5' RACE reads with MiXCR, one entry per CDR3 protein. Found here are over 1,300,000 distinct CDR3 sequences, 55% to 75% of them singletons; the top ten hold over 6.5%. The TCR originated in a man aged 18 to 30 in good health. This chain connects TRBV5-8 to TRBJ2-4; D is perhaps TRBD2 (6 bases). The tail of the sequence fits TRBJ2-7 better, so the J call may be wrong. Material for sequencing was blood. CDR3 amino acids: CASSLGSGWEDEQYF. The CDR3, as DNA: TGTGCCAGCAGCCTCGGGTCCGGGTGGGAGGACGAGCAGTACTTC.